This T cell receptor (beta chain) was sequenced in a study of Graves' ophthalmopathy and Graves' hyperthyroidism. About the research overall: Hyperthyroidism was classified as stable if no ophthalmopathy occurred within 18 months of follow-up. Study-wide findings and caveats: Forecasting of ophthalmopathy progression by the model achieved approximately 70% sensitivity and 72.22% specificity. Among expanded thyroid clonotypes above 0.001 frequency, most also occurred in blood.

This clonotype was seen more than once but under ten times. Its specificity is not known. Other autoimmune disease, uncontrolled infection, pregnancy and lactation led to exclusion. CDR3 length: 14 amino acids. Germline assignment: CDR1 LNHDA and CDR2 SQIVND (reference sequence). V was shortened by 6 bases and J by 3 bases, with 15 bases between the two germline ends. Amplification targeted the TCR beta CDR3 regions, with RNA transcripts as the source material. HTBI primers were employed in first-round RT-PCR, then a second-round multiplex PCR followed. MiXCR was run by TCRdb on the multiplex PCR reads, yielding one entry per CDR3 protein. The sample lists 500,000 to 700,000 distinct CDR3 sequences, under 45% occurring once.

The sequence derives from an adult man with Graves' hyperthyroidism. The chain combines TRBV19 with TRBJ2-7, with D maybe TRBD1 (7 bases). Source material: peripheral blood or thyroid tissue (not recorded which). The CDR3 loop reads CASSKQGTLYEQYF. The DNA for the CDR3 is TGTGCCAGTAGCAAACAGGGGACTCTCTACGAGCAGTACTTC. Full variable domain (rest looked up from reference TRBV19 and TRBJ2-7): DGGITQSPKYLFRKEGQNVTLSCEQNLNHDAMYWYRQDPGQGLRLIYYSQIVNDFQKGDIAEGYSVSREKKESFPLTVTSAQKNPTAFYLCASSKQGTLYEQYFGPGTRLTVT.